This is a list of T cell receptor beta chains from one sample in a study of blood T cell repertoires in COVID-19. The protocol was immunoSEQ multiplex PCR, while the TCRdb copy is restricted to in-frame clones and leaves out a portion. The data show under 300,000 clones, more than 75% seen once. The sequenced sample was peripheral blood. These receptor sequences come from an elderly man with acute or convalescent COVID-19. Both conserved end residues are part of each CDR3. D genes are given only for firm matches. Clone sizes are given selectively: once, few, many, or a class where the clone is expanded.

v_call	j_call	clone_size	d_call	cdr3_aa	cdr3_nt
TRBV9	TRBJ2-3	NA	TRBD2	CASSVGAGGDTDTQYF	TGTGCCAGCAGCGTAGGAGCGGGAGGCGACACAGATACGCAGTATTTT
TRBV19	TRBJ1-1	NA	NA	CASSMGARRGNTEAFF	TGTGCCAGTAGTATGGGGGCCCGCAGGGGTAACACTGAAGCTTTCTTT
TRBV14	TRBJ2-3	NA	TRBD2	CASSQQLAATDTQYF	TGTGCCAGCAGCCAACAACTAGCGGCCACAGATACGCAGTATTTT
TRBV19	TRBJ2-7	NA	NA	CASRGSGYPNSYEQYF	TGTGCCAGTAGGGGCTCAGGGTACCCCAACTCGTACGAGCAGTACTTC
TRBV27	TRBJ1-1	NA	TRBD1	CASSLLHRGRNTEAFF	TGTGCCAGCAGTTTACTACACAGGGGCCGGAACACTGAAGCTTTCTTT
TRBV10-2	TRBJ2-5	NA	TRBD2	CASSHGTSGGVETQYF	TGCGCCAGCAGTCATGGGACTAGCGGGGGAGTAGAGACCCAGTACTTC
TRBV6-5	TRBJ1-2	NA	NA	CASSYSGSGDGYTF	TGTGCCAGCAGTTACTCGGGCTCAGGGGATGGCTACACCTTC
TRBV5-6	TRBJ1-2	NA	TRBD1	CASSFKGGQGSYGYTF	TGTGCCAGCAGCTTCAAAGGGGGACAGGGGAGCTATGGCTACACCTTC
TRBV28	TRBJ2-7	NA	TRBD2	CASSLGAGYEQYF	TGTGCCAGCAGTTTAGGAGCGGGATACGAGCAGTACTTC
TRBV7-6	TRBJ1-2	NA	TRBD1	CASSLQGSYGYTF	TGTGCCAGCAGCCTACAGGGGTCCTATGGCTACACCTTC
TRBV19	TRBJ2-5	NA	TRBD1	CASTPTGVLRETQYF	TGTGCCAGTACCCCCACAGGGGTCCTCCGAGAGACCCAGTACTTC
TRBV18	TRBJ2-1	NA	NA	CASSMSGSSYNEQFF	TGTGCCAGCTCCATGAGCGGAAGCTCCTACAATGAGCAGTTCTTC
TRBV12-3/TRBV12-4	TRBJ1-2	NA	NA	CASRPTGFGGYTF	TGTGCCAGCAGGCCGACAGGTTTTGGCGGCTACACCTTC
TRBV7-2	TRBJ2-1	NA	NA	CASSLIRANEQFF	TGTGCCAGCAGCTTAATCAGGGCCAATGAGCAGTTCTTC
TRBV27	TRBJ2-7	NA	TRBD1	CASTRTGTYEQYF	TGTGCCAGCACCAGGACAGGGACCTACGAGCAGTACTTC
TRBV3-1/TRBV3-2	TRBJ1-6	NA	NA	CASSHRSDNSPLHF	TGTGCCAGCAGCCACCGGAGTGATAATTCACCCCTCCACTTT
TRBV7-8	TRBJ1-5	NA	TRBD1	CASSFTGESQPQHF	TGTGCCAGCAGCTTTACAGGGGAGAGTCAGCCCCAGCATTTT
TRBV2	TRBJ2-1	once	NA	CASSFQGNEQFF	TGTGCCAGCAGTTTTCAGGGAAATGAGCAGTTCTTC
TRBV3-1/TRBV3-2	TRBJ1-4	NA	NA	CASSQGGGEKLFF	TGTGCCAGCAGCCAAGGGGGGGGAGAAAAACTGTTTTTT
TRBV19	TRBJ1-1	NA	NA	CASGHTEAFF	TGTGCCAGTGGGCACACTGAAGCTTTCTTT
TRBV11-3	TRBJ2-1	NA	TRBD2	CASSLGGSRQFF	TGTGCCAGCAGCTTAGGCGGGAGCCGCCAGTTCTTC
TRBV18	TRBJ2-2	NA	NA	CASSPRGRLPNTGELFF	TGTGCCAGCTCTCCTCGCGGCCGGTTACCGAACACCGGGGAGCTGTTTTTT
TRBV7-2	TRBJ1-1	once	NA	CASSLAQNTEAFF	TGTGCCAGCAGCTTAGCTCAGAACACTGAAGCTTTCTTT
TRBV25-1	TRBJ2-1	NA	TRBD2	CASSGGLAVSYNEQFF	TGTGCCAGCAGTGGTGGACTAGCGGTCTCCTACAATGAGCAGTTCTTC